The 25 T cell receptor beta chains below were found in one sample sequenced in a study of T cell repertoires in cytomegalovirus infection. TCRdb redid the calling of the reads with MiXCR, one entry per CDR3 protein. The sample has 450,000 to 650,000 distinct CDR3 sequences; around 40% are singletons. No antigens are known for them. The source material was cultured PBMCs, sampled from culture after CMV antigen stimulation. Every receptor here comes from a human donor in good health (CMV status not recorded). Some clones in this sample may be carry-over from other donors' samples.

The chain has TRBV7-4 and TRBJ2-7, with 13 bases matching TRBD2. V shed 5 bases and J 5 bases; nucleotides not matched to a gene: 6. The V gene's germline CDR1 is SGHVT and CDR2 SQSDAQ. The CDR3 extends over 15 amino acids. CDR3 nucleotides: TGTGCCAGCAGCCAAGGACTAGCGGGAGTCCACGAGCAGTACTTC. Protein: CASSQGLAGVHEQYF.

The chain recombines TRBV9 with TRBJ2-1, with no clear D. This CDR3 region has 13 residues. V lost 5 bases to trimming and J lost 4 bases, with 10 bases between them. Germline V gene data show CDR1 as SGDLS and CDR2 as YYNGEE. Here the CDR3 DNA reads TGTGCCAGCAGTGCAGGAACTTACAATGAGCAGTTCTTC. This encodes CASSAGTYNEQFF.

V gene TRBV5-4 combines with J gene TRBJ2-2; no clear D gene. The CDR3 sequence is 14 residues long. The V end lost 0 bases, the J end lost 7 bases, and 10 bases lay between the germline ends. From germline, CDR1 is SGHNT and CDR2 YYREEE (reference sequence). The CDR3 sequence: CASSLAYDHGELFF. Here the CDR3 DNA reads TGTGCCAGCAGCTTGGCGTATGATCACGGGGAGCTGTTTTTT.

V gene TRBV5-6 combines with J gene TRBJ2-5; 10 bases are shared with TRBD1. J gave up 7 bases and V 1 base, and 13 bases lay outside the gene matches. The CDR3 totals 17 residues. Germline CDR1 and CDR2: SGHDT and YYEEEE. The CDR3 protein is CASSLMGTGVPWATQYF. The CDR3 DNA reads TGTGCCAGCAGCTTGATGGGGACAGGGGTGCCTTGGGCGACCCAGTACTTC. The variable domain in full, completed from reference TRBV5-6 and TRBJ2-5, reads DAGVTQSPTHLIKTRGQQVTLRCSPKSGHDTVSWYQQALGQGPQFIFQYYEEEERQRGNFPDRFSGHQFPNYSSELNVNALLLGDSALYLCASSLMGTGVPWATQYFGPGTRLLVL.

The rearrangement links TRBV7-2 to TRBJ2-5, with D unclear. Between the trimmed V and J ends, which lost 0 bases and 9 bases, there was a span of 11 bases. CDR3 size: 13 residues. Per germline, CDR1 SGHTA and CDR2 FQGNSA. The CDR3 DNA reads as TGTGCCAGCAGCTTAGCCAACCCTGGCTCCCAGTACTTC. It codes for CASSLANPGSQYF. Together with reference TRBV7-2 and TRBJ2-5, the CDR3 gives the full variable domain: GAGVSQSPSNKVTEKGKDVELRCDPISGHTALYWYRQSLGQGLEFLIYFQGNSAPDKSGLPSDRFSAERTGGSVSTLTIQRTQQEDSAVYLCASSLANPGSQYFGPGTRLLVL.

DNA for the CDR3: TGTGCCAGCACCCCGGTACCGACGGGGGCCTACGAGCAGTACTTC. Residues: CASTPVPTGAYEQYF. The rearrangement joins TRBV5-4 to TRBJ2-7, with D perhaps matching TRBD2 (6 bases). The CDR3 has 15 amino acids. Germline CDR1 reads SGHNT; CDR2 reads YYREEE (reference sequence). Trimming left V 6 bases short and J 2 bases short, with 18 bases between.

This clonotype was counted between two and nine times. This chain uses TRBV15 with TRBJ1-4; D is ambiguous. CDR3 length: 12 amino acids. CDR1 is LNHNV and CDR2 is YYDKDF in the germline V gene (reference sequence). The V end was cut by 0 bases, the J end by 12 bases, with 8 bases between. The chain's CDR3 is CATSREEAQLFF. The CDR3, as DNA: TGTGCCACCAGCAGAGAGGAAGCACAACTGTTTTTT.

J is TRBJ1-4 and V is TRBV27; 7 bases match TRBD1. V was pared by 5 bases and J by 12 bases, with 12 bases of the junction left unmatched. From germline, CDR1 is MNHEY and CDR2 SMNVEV (reference sequence). The CDR3 has 14 amino acids. In nucleotides, the CDR3 is TGTGCCAGCAGTCCGACAGGGCTTGGTTCTCAACTGTTTTTT. Its translation: CASSPTGLGSQLFF. The entire variable domain, with the rest obtained from reference TRBV27 and TRBJ1-4, is as follows: EAQVTQNPRYLITVTGKKLTVTCSQNMNHEYMSWYRQDPGLGLRQIYYSMNVEVTDKGDVPEGYKVSRKEKRNFPLILESPSPNQTSLYFCASSPTGLGSQLFFGSGTQLSVL.

The chain joins TRBV28 to TRBJ2-5; 7 positions agree with TRBD1. There are 15 residues in the CDR3. Trimming cost V 3 bases and J 5 bases; bases outside gene matches: 9. Looked up from germline, CDR1 is MDHEN and CDR2 is SYDVKM. CDR3 amino acids: CASSFNRGSGETQYF. For the CDR3, the DNA is TGTGCCAGCAGTTTCAACAGGGGATCGGGGGAGACCCAGTACTTC.

The rearrangement uses TRBV15 and TRBJ2-3; the D gene is possibly TRBD2 (5 bases). Germline loops: CDR1 LNHNV, CDR2 YYDKDF (reference sequence). V gave up 0 bases and J gave up 0 bases, with 10 bases separating them. There are 16 residues in the CDR3. The CDR3 loop is CATSRDGGPSTDTQYF. The CDR3 region has the DNA TGTGCCACCAGCAGAGATGGAGGACCTAGCACAGATACGCAGTATTTT. Using reference TRBV15 and TRBJ2-3 for the parts outside the CDR3, the full variable domain is DAMVIQNPRYQVTQFGKPVTLSCSQTLNHNVMYWYQQKSSQAPKLLFHYYDKDFNNEADTPDNFQSRRPNTSFCFLDIRSPGLGDTAMYLCATSRDGGPSTDTQYFGPGTRLTVL.

CDR3 sequence: CASSFGRQSYEQYF. CDR3 coding DNA: TGCGCCAGCAGCTTCGGGAGGCAATCATACGAGCAGTACTTC. This chain joins TRBV5-1 and TRBJ2-7, with TRBD2 identical over 7 bases. Germline V gene sequence: CDR1 SGHRS, CDR2 YFSETQ. The J segment lost 4 bases and the V segment lost 2 bases, leaving 6 bases of the junction unmatched. The CDR3 has 14 residues.

The rearrangement joins TRBV20-1 to TRBJ2-5; TRBD2 matches 14 bases. The CDR3 is made up of 17 amino acids. Per the germline V gene, CDR1 is DFQATT and CDR2 is SNEGSKA (reference sequence). The J segment lost 5 bases and the V segment lost 0 bases, leaving 8 bases of the junction unmatched. CDR3 coding DNA: TGCAGTGCTAGAGATCGGGGACTAGCGGGAGCGGCGGAGACCCAGTACTTC. Its protein product is CSARDRGLAGAAETQYF.

The chain has TRBV7-6 and TRBJ2-1, with 12 bases matching TRBD2. Germline CDR1 is SGHVS and CDR2 is FNYEAQ. J gave up 6 bases and V 5 bases, and 8 bases lay outside the gene matches. This CDR3 contains 16 residues. The CDR3 DNA follows: TGTGCCAGCAGCCCTAGGACTAGCGGGGTTGGCAATGAGCAGTTCTTC. It yields the protein CASSPRTSGVGNEQFF.

This chain joins TRBV7-8 and TRBJ2-1, with 9 bases matching TRBD2. Trimming cost V 5 bases and J 7 bases; bases outside gene matches: 9. Germline CDR1 is SGHVS and CDR2 is FQNEAQ. The CDR3 contains 15 residues. The CDR3 here is CASSRTSETRNEQFF. CDR3 nucleotides: TGTGCCAGCAGCAGGACTAGCGAAACTCGGAATGAGCAGTTCTTC.

The V call is TRBV28, the J call TRBJ2-4; D uncertain. The CDR3 is 16 residues long. Germline V gives CDR1 MDHEN, CDR2 SYDVKM. The V and J ends lost 3 bases and 0 bases respectively, with 12 bases between them. CDR3 bases: TGTGCCAGCAGTTTGGGTGGAGTTCTAGCCAAAAACATTCAGTACTTC. Translated, it gives CASSLGGVLAKNIQYF. Full variable domain (rest looked up from reference TRBV28 and TRBJ2-4): DVKVTQSSRYLVKRTGEKVFLECVQDMDHENMFWYRQDPGLGLRLIYFSYDVKMKEKGDIPEGYSVSREKKERFSLILESASTNQTSMYLCASSLGGVLAKNIQYFGAGTRLSVL.

This clonotype has only a few counts. This chain links TRBV29-1 with TRBJ2-1; TRBD2 is a possible D gene (5 bases). Germline V lookup: CDR1 SQVTM, CDR2 ANQGSEA. The CDR3 loop spans 14 amino acids. V gave up 7 bases and J gave up 1 base, with 14 bases separating them. The CDR3 is CSAIRTESYNEQFF. DNA of the CDR3: TGCAGCGCCATTAGGACTGAATCCTACAATGAGCAGTTCTTC.

This chain uses TRBV27 with TRBJ2-3; 11 nucleotides align to TRBD1. The CDR3 is 16 residues long. Trimming cost V 4 bases and J 2 bases; bases outside gene matches: 5. Germline V CDR1 and CDR2: MNHEY, SMNVEV (reference sequence). For the CDR3, the DNA is TGTGCCAGCAGTTCTGGGACAGGGGGTCTCACAGATACGCAGTATTTT. It codes for CASSSGTGGLTDTQYF.

The chain couples TRBV6-1 to TRBJ2-7, with D hard to call. The germline gives CDR1 MNHNS, CDR2 SASEGT. The CDR3 contains 13 residues. Trimming stripped 3 bases from V and 2 bases from J, with 8 bases between. The CDR3 region is CASSDTLTYEQYF. The DNA for the CDR3 is TGTGCCAGCAGTGACACCTTAACCTACGAGCAGTACTTC.

This clonotype appeared a single time. This chain joins TRBV12-3 or TRBV12-4 and TRBJ2-5; TRBD2 agrees at 7 bases. The V and J ends lost 3 bases and 7 bases, in that order; junction bases with no gene match: 8. The CDR3 contains 14 residues. Written as DNA, the CDR3 is TGTGCCAGCAGTTTGGGCGGGAGTCGGGGGACCCAGTACTTC. Amino acid sequence: CASSLGGSRGTQYF.

The chain couples TRBV6-6 to TRBJ2-3, with TRBD1 identical over 7 bases. Germline V gene data show CDR1 as MNHNY and CDR2 as SVGAGI (reference sequence). The CDR3 length is 14 residues. The junction had 6 bases not matched to a gene; V was cut back by 3 bases and J by 6 bases. CDR3: CASSYLDRWDTQYF. The CDR3 nucleotides are TGTGCCAGCAGTTATCTGGACAGGTGGGATACGCAGTATTTT.

Concerning this clonotype: Without the conserved terminal phenylalanine or tryptophan, this CDR3 likely stems from a read error. The chain carries TRBV11-2 and TRBJ2-3; D is ambiguous. With 2 bases removed from V and 3 bases from J, the gap between germline ends came to 9 bases. Germline values: CDR1 SGHAT, CDR2 FQNNGV. CDR3 length equals 14 residues. CDR3 loop: CASSLPWTTDTQYL. DNA of the CDR3: TGTGCCAGCAGCTTACCCTGGACGACAGATACGCAGTATCTT.

The rearrangement uses TRBV5-4 and TRBJ2-1; 7 bases match TRBD1. With 0 bases clipped from V and 7 bases from J, the junction kept 13 bases outside the gene matches. The CDR3 extends over 17 amino acids. Germline V lookup: CDR1 SGHNT, CDR2 YYREEE (reference sequence). Here the CDR3 reads CASSLGSGTEYWNEQFF. The DNA of the CDR3 is TGTGCCAGCAGCTTGGGGTCCGGGACAGAGTATTGGAATGAGCAGTTCTTC. Drawing the rest from reference TRBV5-4 and TRBJ2-1, the complete variable domain is ETGVTQSPTHLIKTRGQQVTLRCSSQSGHNTVSWYQQALGQGPQFIFQYYREEENGRGNFPPRFSGLQFPNYSSELNVNALELDDSALYLCASSLGSGTEYWNEQFFGPGTRLTVL.

This chain connects TRBV6-2 or TRBV6-3 to TRBJ2-7; tentative D call: TRBD1 (5 bases). CDR3 size: 12 residues. Trimming stripped 0 bases from V and 6 bases from J, with 6 bases between. CDR1 and CDR2 (germline): MNHEY, SVGEGT. Here the CDR3 DNA reads TGTGCCAGCAGTTACTCCCAGGGCGAGCAGTACTTC. This translates into CASSYSQGEQYF.

This clonotype was observed a few times. V gene TRBV12-5 combines with J gene TRBJ2-1; perhaps D is TRBD1 or TRBD2 (6 bases each). CDR3 size: 17 residues. The V gene's germline CDR1 is LGHNT and CDR2 FRNRAP. Deletions cut 0 bases from V and 0 bases from J, with 12 bases between. CDR3 in amino acids: CASGLVLRGASYNEQFF. The CDR3 DNA reads as TGTGCTAGTGGTTTGGTACTGAGGGGGGCCTCCTACAATGAGCAGTTCTTC.

The J gene is TRBJ1-2, the V gene TRBV20-1, with D perhaps TRBD1 (6 bases). Trimming left V 0 bases short and J 8 bases short, with 16 bases between. Germline CDR1 reads DFQATT; CDR2 reads SNEGSKA (reference sequence). The CDR3 covers 14 residues. The CDR3 region has the DNA TGCAGTGCTAGAGAGGGCAGGGGCCTCGGGGGCTACACCTTC. Amino acid sequence: CSAREGRGLGGYTF.